This TCR beta chain was documented in a study of blood T cell repertoires in COVID-19. The wider study: The United States, Italy and Spain were the sources of the acute and convalescent COVID-19 samples. T cells, B-cell-depleted T cells, or PBMCs supplied cDNA or gDNA.

Trimming took 6 bases from V and 4 from J; bases not matched to a gene: 6. The CDR3 is made up of 15 amino acids. Germline assignment: CDR1 MNHEY and CDR2 SMNVEV (reference sequence). Per the original data handling: Reference gene primer amplification in the assay estimated nucleated cell counts. Generated by immunoSEQ multiplex PCR, the TCRdb table keeps only in-frame clones and is missing some. V, J and clone size are taken as reported in that table, and D and trimming were inferred from the DNA itself. The data show approximately 200,000 clones, roughly 79% seen once. The sequence came from a human donor with acute or convalescent COVID-19. The donor label of this sample is uncertain. Sequencing was done on a sample of peripheral blood. The chain couples TRBV27 to TRBJ2-1; 10 bases line up with TRBD2. The CDR3: CASSYWTSGYNEQFF. DNA of the CDR3: TGTGCCAGCAGCTATTGGACTAGCGGTTACAATGAGCAGTTCTTC.